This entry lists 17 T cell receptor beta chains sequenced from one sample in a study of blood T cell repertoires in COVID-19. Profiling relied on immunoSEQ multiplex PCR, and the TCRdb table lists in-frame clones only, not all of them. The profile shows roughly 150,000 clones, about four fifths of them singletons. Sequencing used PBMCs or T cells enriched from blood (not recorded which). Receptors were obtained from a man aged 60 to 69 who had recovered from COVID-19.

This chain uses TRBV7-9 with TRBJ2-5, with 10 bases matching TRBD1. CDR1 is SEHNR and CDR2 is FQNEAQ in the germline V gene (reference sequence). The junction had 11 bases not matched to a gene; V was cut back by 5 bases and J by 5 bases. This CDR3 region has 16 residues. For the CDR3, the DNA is TGTGCCAGCAGCCCGACCGGGACAGGGGTTGGCGAGACCCAGTACTTC. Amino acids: CASSPTGTGVGETQYF.

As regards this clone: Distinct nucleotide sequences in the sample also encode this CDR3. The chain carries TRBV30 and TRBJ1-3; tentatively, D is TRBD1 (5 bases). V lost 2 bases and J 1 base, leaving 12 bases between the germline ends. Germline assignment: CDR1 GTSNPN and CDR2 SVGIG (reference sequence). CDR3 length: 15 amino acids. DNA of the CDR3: TGTGCCTGGAGTCGGACTGGGGGGTCTGGAAACACCATATATTTT. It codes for CAWSRTGGSGNTIYF.

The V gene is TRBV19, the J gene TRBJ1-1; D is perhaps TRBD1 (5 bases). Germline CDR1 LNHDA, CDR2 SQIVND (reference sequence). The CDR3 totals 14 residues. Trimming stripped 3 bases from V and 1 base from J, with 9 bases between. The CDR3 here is CASSIVGENTEAFF. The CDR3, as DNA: TGTGCCAGTAGTATTGTAGGGGAGAACACTGAAGCTTTCTTT.

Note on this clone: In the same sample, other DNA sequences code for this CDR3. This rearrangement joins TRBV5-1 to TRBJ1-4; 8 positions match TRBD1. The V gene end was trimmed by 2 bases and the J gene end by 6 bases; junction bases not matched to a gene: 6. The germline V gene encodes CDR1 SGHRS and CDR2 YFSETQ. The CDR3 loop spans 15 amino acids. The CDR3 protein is CASSFSGGRDEKLFF. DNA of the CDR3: TGCGCCAGCAGCTTCTCAGGGGGCCGCGATGAAAAACTGTTTTTT.

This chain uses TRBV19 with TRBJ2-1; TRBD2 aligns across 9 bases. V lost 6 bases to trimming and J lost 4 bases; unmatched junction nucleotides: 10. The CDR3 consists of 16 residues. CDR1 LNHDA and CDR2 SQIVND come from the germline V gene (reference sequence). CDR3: CASRNSGRDGYNEQFF. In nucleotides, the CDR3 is TGTGCCAGTAGAAATAGCGGGAGAGATGGGTACAATGAGCAGTTCTTC. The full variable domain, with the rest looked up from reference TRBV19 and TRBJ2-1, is DGGITQSPKYLFRKEGQNVTLSCEQNLNHDAMYWYRQDPGQGLRLIYYSQIVNDFQKGDIAEGYSVSREKKESFPLTVTSAQKNPTAFYLCASRNSGRDGYNEQFFGPGTRLTVL.

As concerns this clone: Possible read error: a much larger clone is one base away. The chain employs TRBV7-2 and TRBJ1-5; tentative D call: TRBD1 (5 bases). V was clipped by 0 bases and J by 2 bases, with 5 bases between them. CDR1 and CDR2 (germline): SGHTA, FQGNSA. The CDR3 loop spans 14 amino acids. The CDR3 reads CASSLAGGNQPQHF. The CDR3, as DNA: TGTGCCAGCAGCTTAGCAGGGGGCAATCAGCCCCAGCATTTT.

The CDR3 reads CASSLAGQGENTGELFF. CDR3 bases: TGCGCCAGCAGCTTGGCAGGACAGGGAGAAAACACCGGGGAGCTGTTTTTT. The V call is TRBV5-1, the J call TRBJ2-2, with 8 bases matching TRBD1. Germline trimming cut 0 bases from V and 2 bases from J; bases unmatched to any gene: 6. The CDR3 consists of 17 residues. CDR1 is SGHRS and CDR2 is YFSETQ in the germline V gene.

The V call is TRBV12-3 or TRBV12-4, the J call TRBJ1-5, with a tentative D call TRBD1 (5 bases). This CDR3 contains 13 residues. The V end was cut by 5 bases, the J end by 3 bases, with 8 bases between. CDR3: CASSDSANQPQHF. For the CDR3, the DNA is TGTGCCAGCAGTGACAGCGCCAATCAGCCCCAGCATTTT.

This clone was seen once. In nucleotides, the CDR3 is TGTGCCAGCAGCTTAGATGGGGGACGGGGGGGACAGTATTTT. It codes for CASSLDGGRGGQYF. The V gene is TRBV11-2, the J gene TRBJ2-3; 8 nucleotides align to TRBD2. CDR1 is SGHAT and CDR2 is FQNNGV in the germline V gene. CDR3 length equals 14 residues. After removal of 0 bases from V and 12 bases from J, the junction contained 8 bases not matched to a gene.

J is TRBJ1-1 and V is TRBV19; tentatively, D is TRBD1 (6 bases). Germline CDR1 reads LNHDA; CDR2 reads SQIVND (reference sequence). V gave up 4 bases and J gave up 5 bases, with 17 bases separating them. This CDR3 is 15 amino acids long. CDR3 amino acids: CASSTGHQGSTEAFF. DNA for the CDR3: TGTGCCAGTAGTACCGGTCATCAGGGGTCGACTGAAGCTTTCTTT.

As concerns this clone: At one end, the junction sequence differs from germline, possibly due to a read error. Written as DNA, the CDR3 is TGTGCCAGCAGCCTAGAGACAGGGGGGATCCGGGAGACCCAGTACTTC. The encoded protein is CASSLETGGIRETQYF. The gene calls are TRBV11-2 and TRBJ2-5; 9 nucleotides agree with TRBD1. The CDR3 totals 16 residues. Germline V gene sequence: CDR1 SGHAT, CDR2 FQNNGV.

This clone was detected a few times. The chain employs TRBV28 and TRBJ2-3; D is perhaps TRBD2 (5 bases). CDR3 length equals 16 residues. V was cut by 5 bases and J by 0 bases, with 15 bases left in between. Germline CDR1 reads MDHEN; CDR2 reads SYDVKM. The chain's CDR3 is CASSTLNSDSTDTQYF. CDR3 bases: TGTGCCAGCAGTACCCTGAATAGCGATAGCACAGATACGCAGTATTTT.

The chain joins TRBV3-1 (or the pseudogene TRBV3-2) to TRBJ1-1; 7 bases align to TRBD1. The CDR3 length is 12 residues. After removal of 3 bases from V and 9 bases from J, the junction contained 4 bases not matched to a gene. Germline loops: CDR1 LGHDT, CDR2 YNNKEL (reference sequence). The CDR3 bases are TGTGCCAGCAGCCAGGAGACAGGGAAAGCTTTCTTT. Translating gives CASSQETGKAFF.

CDR3 sequence reads: CAISREENYGYTF. DNA for the CDR3: TGTGCCATCAGTCGTGAGGAGAACTATGGCTACACCTTC. This sequence joins TRBV10-3 and TRBJ1-2, with D unresolved. From germline, CDR1 is ENHRY and CDR2 SYGVKD. The CDR3 is 13 amino acids. Trimming stripped 5 bases from V and 2 bases from J, with 9 bases between.

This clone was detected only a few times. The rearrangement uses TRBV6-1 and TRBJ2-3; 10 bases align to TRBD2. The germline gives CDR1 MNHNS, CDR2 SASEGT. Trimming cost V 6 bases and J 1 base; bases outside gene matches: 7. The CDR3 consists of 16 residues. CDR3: CASSEITSGGTDTQYF. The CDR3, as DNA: TGTGCCAGCAGCGAAATTACTAGCGGGGGCACAGATACGCAGTATTTT.

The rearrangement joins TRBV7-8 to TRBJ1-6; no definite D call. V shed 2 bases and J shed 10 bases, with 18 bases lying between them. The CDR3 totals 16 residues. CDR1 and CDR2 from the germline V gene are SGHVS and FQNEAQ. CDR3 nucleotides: TGTGCCAGCAGCTTACTTTTGGCCGCCGGAGAATCACCCCTCCACTTT. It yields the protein CASSLLLAAGESPLHF.

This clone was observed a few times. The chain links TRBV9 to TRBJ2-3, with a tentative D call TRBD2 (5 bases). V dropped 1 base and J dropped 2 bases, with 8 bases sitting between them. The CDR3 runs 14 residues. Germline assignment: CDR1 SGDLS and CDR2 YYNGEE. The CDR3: CASSVRGDTDTQYF. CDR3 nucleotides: TGTGCCAGCAGCGTACGGGGAGACACAGATACGCAGTATTTT.